These T cell receptor beta chains were read from a single sample in a study of shared clonotypes between healthy human individuals. Method: immunoSEQ multiplex PCR; TCRdb's copy keeps in-frame clones and lacks some. Of over 1.4 million clones listed, roughly 96% were seen once; the top ten hold 1% to 1.5%. What was sequenced was naive CD4+ T cells sorted from blood. The receptors were gathered from a man aged 25-40 years in good health. Both conserved end residues are part of each CDR3. A D gene is named only where the DNA matches it firmly. Size is stated for part of the rows, as once, few or many counts, or as a class when the clone is expanded.

v_gene	abundance	j_gene	d_gene	CDR3nt	CDR3aa
TRBV20-1	.	TRBJ1-2	TRBD1	TGCAGTCCCAGGGGGTCCAATGGCTACACCTTC	CSPRGSNGYTF
TRBV27	.	TRBJ2-2	TRBD1	TGTGCCAGCAAGGGACAGGGCGGCACCGGGGAGCTGTTTTTT	CASKGQGGTGELFF
TRBV2	once	TRBJ1-1	.	TGTGCCAGCACTCTAGAGGAAGCTTTCTTT	CASTLEEAFF
TRBV5-4	.	TRBJ2-7	TRBD1	TGTGCCAGCAGCAATGCCGACAGGGCGCGCTACGAGCAGTACTTC	CASSNADRARYEQYF
TRBV5-4	.	TRBJ2-1	.	TGTGCCAGCAGCTTGGGTAGGGACATGGGGAATGAGCAGTTCTTC	CASSLGRDMGNEQFF
TRBV13	.	TRBJ1-2	TRBD1	TGTGCCAGCAGCCGACCGGGACAGAGTAACTATGGCTACACCTTC	CASSRPGQSNYGYTF
TRBV2	.	TRBJ2-5	TRBD2	TGTGCCAGCAGTATCATGACTAGCGGGATCGAGACCCAGTACTTC	CASSIMTSGIETQYF
TRBV5-5	.	TRBJ1-1	.	TGTGCCAGCAGCCCGACCAACGCTGAAGCTTTCTTT	CASSPTNAEAFF
TRBV5-1	few	TRBJ1-1	.	TGCGCCAGCAGCTTGGATGGGGATGACACTGAAGCTTTCTTT	CASSLDGDDTEAFF
TRBV28	.	TRBJ2-7	TRBD1	TGTGCCAGCAGTGCCTTACAGGGGCTAGGAACCTACGAGCAGTACTTC	CASSALQGLGTYEQYF
TRBV5-4	once	TRBJ2-7	TRBD2	TGTGCCAGCAGCCTAGGTGGGGAGCGGGAGTTCTCCTACGAGCAGTACTTC	CASSLGGEREFSYEQYF
TRBV18	.	TRBJ2-4	.	TGTGCCAGCTCACTGGGTGCGGAAGCCAAAAACATTCAGTACTTC	CASSLGAEAKNIQYF
TRBV6-1	.	TRBJ2-7	.	TGTGCCAGCAGTGAAGTGGGGACCAAGCAGTACTTC	CASSEVGTKQYF
TRBV9	.	TRBJ2-1	.	TGTGCCAGCAGCGTGGGCGGGACAGTGAACAATGAGCAGTTCTTC	CASSVGGTVNNEQFF
TRBV27	once	TRBJ1-1	.	TGTGCCAGCAGTATTCTAGTTGGGAACACTGAAGCTTTCTTT	CASSILVGNTEAFF
TRBV6-1	.	TRBJ2-3	.	TGTGCCAGCAGTCGCTCCATTATCGGGGATACGCAGTATTTT	CASSRSIIGDTQYF
TRBV9	.	TRBJ2-5	TRBD2	TGTGCCAGCAGCTTGGGACTAGCCCAAGTGCCCCAGTACTTC	CASSLGLAQVPQYF
TRBV29-1	.	TRBJ1-4	.	TGCAGCGTCGGACAGTTGGATGAAAAACTGTTTTTT	CSVGQLDEKLFF
TRBV7-9	.	TRBJ1-5	.	TGTGCCAGCAGTTTAGCCGGCACATCGGATAGCAATCAGCCCCAGCATTTT	CASSLAGTSDSNQPQHF
TRBV5-1	.	TRBJ2-7	TRBD1	TGCGCCAGCAGCTTGACTGACAGGGGGGTCTACGAGCAGTACTTC	CASSLTDRGVYEQYF
TRBV7-2	.	TRBJ1-1	.	TGTGCCAGCAGCTTAGTTTTTAGACAGAACACTGAAGCTTTCTTT	CASSLVFRQNTEAFF
TRBV5-1	once	TRBJ2-2	TRBD2	TGCGCCAGCAGCACGGGACTAGCGGGAGTTGACACCGGGGAGCTGTTTTTT	CASSTGLAGVDTGELFF
TRBV9	once	TRBJ2-3	.	TGTGCCAGCAGCACCCAGGGTTCCCGGGTCACAGATACGCAGTATTTT	CASSTQGSRVTDTQYF
TRBV7-9	.	TRBJ2-2	TRBD2	TGTGCCAGCAGCCTAGGGACTAGCGGGAAGACCGGGGAGCTGTTTTTT	CASSLGTSGKTGELFF
TRBV2	once	TRBJ2-7	.	TGTGCCAGCAGTGAAGGGCCAGGGCAGTACGAGCAGTACTTC	CASSEGPGQYEQYF
TRBV2	once	TRBJ2-4	.	TGTGCCAGCAGTAACAACGACAGGCTGGACATTCAGTACTTC	CASSNNDRLDIQYF
TRBV28	.	TRBJ1-2	TRBD1	TGTGCCAGCAGTCTCGGACAGGGCCTCTATGGCTACACCTTC	CASSLGQGLYGYTF
TRBV7-3	.	TRBJ2-3	TRBD2	TGTGCCAGCAGCTATAGCGGGAGTAAGGATACGCAGTATTTT	CASSYSGSKDTQYF
TRBV15	.	TRBJ2-3	.	TGTGCCACCAGCAGTCTGACCCAGGATACGCAGTATTTT	CATSSLTQDTQYF
TRBV18	.	TRBJ1-5	.	TGTGCCAGCTCACCAATGGGAGACGGTCAGCCCCAGCATTTT	CASSPMGDGQPQHF
TRBV19	.	TRBJ2-4	.	TGTGCCAGTAAATCTGTGACAGGGACTGACATTCAGTACTTC	CASKSVTGTDIQYF
TRBV10-1	.	TRBJ2-3	TRBD2	TGCGCCAGCAGTGGACCGGGACTAGGTGGCACAGATACGCAGTATTTT	CASSGPGLGGTDTQYF
TRBV10-3	.	TRBJ2-1	.	TGTGCCATCAGCGTACTAGGGGGCTCCTACAATGAGCAGTTCTTC	CAISVLGGSYNEQFF
TRBV25-1	.	TRBJ2-6	.	TGTGCCAGCACCCACAGTAGTCGGGCCAACGTCCTGACTTTC	CASTHSSRANVLTF
TRBV19	.	TRBJ1-5	.	TGTGCCAGTCGGATCGGTGGGTATAGCAATCAGCCCCAGCATTTT	CASRIGGYSNQPQHF
TRBV11-2	.	TRBJ1-5	.	TGTGCCAGCAGCTTAGGAGATAGCAATCAGCCCCAGCATTTT	CASSLGDSNQPQHF
TRBV5-8	.	TRBJ2-7	TRBD1	TGTGCCAGCAGCCCGAGACAGGGGGCTGATACCTACGAGCAGTACTTC	CASSPRQGADTYEQYF
TRBV28	.	TRBJ2-7	.	TGTGCCAGTACCGACACCAGCTCCTACGAGCAGTACTTC	CASTDTSSYEQYF
TRBV7-9	.	TRBJ2-7	TRBD2	TGTGCCAGCAGCTTTTCCGGGACTAGCGGGAGGGCCTACGAGCAGTACTTC	CASSFSGTSGRAYEQYF
TRBV7-9	.	TRBJ2-5	.	TGTGCCAGCAGCTTAGCGAAGGAGACAAGGAGGGTCCAAGAGACCCAGTACTTC	CASSLAKETRRVQETQYF
TRBV18	few	TRBJ1-2	TRBD1	TGTGCCAGCTCACCAGACAGGGCTAACTATGGCTACACCTTC	CASSPDRANYGYTF
TRBV27	.	TRBJ1-2	.	TGTGCCAGCAGCCGCGACAGTAACTATGGCTACACCTTC	CASSRDSNYGYTF
TRBV2	.	TRBJ2-3	.	TGTGCCAGCAGTGGGCAGGGGAGCACAGATACGCAGTATTTT	CASSGQGSTDTQYF